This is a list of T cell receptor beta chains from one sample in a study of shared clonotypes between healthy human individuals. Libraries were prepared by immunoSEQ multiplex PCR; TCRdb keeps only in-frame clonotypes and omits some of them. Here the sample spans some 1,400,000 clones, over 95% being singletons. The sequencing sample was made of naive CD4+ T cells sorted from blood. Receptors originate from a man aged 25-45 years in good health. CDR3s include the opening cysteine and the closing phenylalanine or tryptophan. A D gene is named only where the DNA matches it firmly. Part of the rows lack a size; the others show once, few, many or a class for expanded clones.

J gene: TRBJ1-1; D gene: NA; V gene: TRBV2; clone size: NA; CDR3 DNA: TGTGACCCCGGGCTGACGACCTTATTAGGGAACACTGAAGCTTTCTTT; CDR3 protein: CDPGLTTLLGNTEAFF
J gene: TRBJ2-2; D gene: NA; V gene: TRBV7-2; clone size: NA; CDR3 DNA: TGTGCCAGCAGCCTCTCGGGTGGCAGCCGGACCGGGGAGCTGTTTTTT; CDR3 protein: CASSLSGGSRTGELFF
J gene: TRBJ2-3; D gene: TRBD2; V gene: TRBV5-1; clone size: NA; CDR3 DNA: TGCGCCAGCAGCTTGGGACTGGCGGGGTCGGCGGGAGGGCAAGATACGCAGTATTTT; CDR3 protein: CASSLGLAGSAGGQDTQYF
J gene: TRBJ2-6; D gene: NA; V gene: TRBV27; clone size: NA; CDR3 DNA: TGTGCCAGCAGACGGGTCGAGGGCTCTGGGGCCAACGTCCTGACTTTC; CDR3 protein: CASRRVEGSGANVLTF
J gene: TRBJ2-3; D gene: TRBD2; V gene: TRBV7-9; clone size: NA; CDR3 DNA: TGTGCCAGCAGCTTAGCGCGTGGACTAGTCACAGATACGCAGTATTTT; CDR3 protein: CASSLARGLVTDTQYF
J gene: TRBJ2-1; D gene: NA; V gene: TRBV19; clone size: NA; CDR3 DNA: TGTGCCAGTAGTTTACTTTCCCCTTGGCAGTTCTTC; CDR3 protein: CASSLLSPWQFF
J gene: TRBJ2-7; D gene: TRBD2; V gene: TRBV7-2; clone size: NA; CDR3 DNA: TGTGCCAGCAGCCCACGGGGGGGTTGGCCTTACGAGCAGTACTTC; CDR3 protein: CASSPRGGWPYEQYF
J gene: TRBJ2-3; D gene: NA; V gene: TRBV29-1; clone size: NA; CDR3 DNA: TGCAGCGTCAAATCGGATGGGACCTCGCAGTATTTT; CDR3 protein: CSVKSDGTSQYF
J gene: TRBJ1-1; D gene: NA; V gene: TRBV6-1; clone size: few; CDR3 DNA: TGTGCCAGCAGGCAGGGCGGAGAGAACACTGAAGCTTTCTTT; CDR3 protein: CASRQGGENTEAFF
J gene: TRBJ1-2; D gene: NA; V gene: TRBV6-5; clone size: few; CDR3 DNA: TGTGCCAGCAGTCTACCAGGGGTGGGCTATGGCTACACCTTC; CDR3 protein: CASSLPGVGYGYTF
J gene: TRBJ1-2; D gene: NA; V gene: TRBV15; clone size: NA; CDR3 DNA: TGTGCCACCAGCAGAGTAGGGGATTATGGCTACACCTTC; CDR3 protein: CATSRVGDYGYTF
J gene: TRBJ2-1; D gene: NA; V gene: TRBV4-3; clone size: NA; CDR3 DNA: TGCGCCAGCAGCCAAAGGAGTTCTGTCTACAATGAGCAGTTCTTC; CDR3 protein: CASSQRSSVYNEQFF
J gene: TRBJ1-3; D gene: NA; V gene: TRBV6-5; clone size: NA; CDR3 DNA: TGTGCCAGCAGTTACTCGCCCGGGGGCACCATATATTTT; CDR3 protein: CASSYSPGGTIYF
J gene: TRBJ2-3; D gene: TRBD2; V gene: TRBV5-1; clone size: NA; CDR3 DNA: TGCGCCAGCAGCTATGGACTAGCGGGAGGGACAGATACGCAGTATTTT; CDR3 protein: CASSYGLAGGTDTQYF
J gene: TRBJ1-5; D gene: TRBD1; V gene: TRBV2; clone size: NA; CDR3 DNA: TGTGCCAGCAGCTGGGACAGGGGTTGGTCACAGCCCCAGCATTTT; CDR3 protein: CASSWDRGWSQPQHF
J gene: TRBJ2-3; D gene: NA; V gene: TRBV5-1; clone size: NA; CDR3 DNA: TGCGCCAGCAGCTTGACACACACAGATACGCAGTATTTT; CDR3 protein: CASSLTHTDTQYF
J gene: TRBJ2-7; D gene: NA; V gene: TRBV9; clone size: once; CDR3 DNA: TGTGCCAGCAGCGTTTCCGGGACCACCATGGGGGAGCAGTACTTC; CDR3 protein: CASSVSGTTMGEQYF
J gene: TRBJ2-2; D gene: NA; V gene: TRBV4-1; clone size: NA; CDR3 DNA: TGCGCCAGCAGCCAAACACATAACACCGGGGAGCTGTTTTTT; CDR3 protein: CASSQTHNTGELFF
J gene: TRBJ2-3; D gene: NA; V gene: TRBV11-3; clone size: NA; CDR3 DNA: TGTGCCAGCAGCGACAACACAGATACGCAGTATTTT; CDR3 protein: CASSDNTDTQYF
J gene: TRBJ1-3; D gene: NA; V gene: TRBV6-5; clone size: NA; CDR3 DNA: TGTGCCAGCAGAGCCGGGGCCCCGGGGACCATATATTTT; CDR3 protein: CASRAGAPGTIYF
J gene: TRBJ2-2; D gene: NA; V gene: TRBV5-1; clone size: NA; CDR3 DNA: TGCGCCAGCAGCCTAGAAGGCACCGGGGAGCTGTTTTTT; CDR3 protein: CASSLEGTGELFF
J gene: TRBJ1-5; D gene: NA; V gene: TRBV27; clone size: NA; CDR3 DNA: TGTGCCAGCCCCCAGGAGAATCAGCCCCAGCATTTT; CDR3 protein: CASPQENQPQHF
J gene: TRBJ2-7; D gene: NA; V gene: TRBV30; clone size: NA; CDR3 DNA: TGTGCCTGGAGTGTTGGCCAGCCGGAGCAGTACTTC; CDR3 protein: CAWSVGQPEQYF
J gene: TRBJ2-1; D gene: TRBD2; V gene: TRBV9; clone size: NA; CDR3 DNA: TGTGCCAGCAGCGTAGGCGGGAGGGCCGACAATGAGCAGTTCTTC; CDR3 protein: CASSVGGRADNEQFF
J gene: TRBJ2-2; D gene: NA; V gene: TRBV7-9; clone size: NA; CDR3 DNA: TGTGCCAGCAGCTTAGTTATGGCTTACACCGGGGAGCTGTTTTTT; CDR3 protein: CASSLVMAYTGELFF
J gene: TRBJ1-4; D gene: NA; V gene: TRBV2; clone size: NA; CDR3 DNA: TGTGCCAGCAGTCCGGGACCTGCAACTAATGAAAAACTGTTTTTT; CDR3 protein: CASSPGPATNEKLFF
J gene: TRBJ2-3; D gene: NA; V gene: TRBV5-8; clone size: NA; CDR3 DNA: TGTGCCAGCAGTCCTGGACAGAGCCGCACAGATACGCAGTATTTT; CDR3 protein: CASSPGQSRTDTQYF
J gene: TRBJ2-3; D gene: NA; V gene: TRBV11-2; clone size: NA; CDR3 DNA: TGTGCCAGCAGCTTTCCGCGGGGCACAGATACGCAGTATTTT; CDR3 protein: CASSFPRGTDTQYF
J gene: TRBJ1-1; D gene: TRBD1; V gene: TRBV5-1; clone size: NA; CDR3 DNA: TGCGCCAGCAGCTTGGCTGCAGGGGGACTAGGCACTGAAGCTTTCTTT; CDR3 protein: CASSLAAGGLGTEAFF
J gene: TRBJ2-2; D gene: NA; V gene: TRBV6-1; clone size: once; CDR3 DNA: TGTGCCAGCAGTGCCCTCCCAAAAGGGTCGAACACCGGGGAGCTGTTTTTT; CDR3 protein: CASSALPKGSNTGELFF
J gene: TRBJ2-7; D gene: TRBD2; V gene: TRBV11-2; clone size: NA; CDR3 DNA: TGTGCCAGCAGCTTAGAAAGCGGGAGGACCTCCTACGAGCAGTACTTC; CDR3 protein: CASSLESGRTSYEQYF
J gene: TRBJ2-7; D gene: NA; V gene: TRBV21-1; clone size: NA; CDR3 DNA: TGTGCCAGCAGCATGCGGGTCCCCTCGTGGTGGGAGCAGTACTTC; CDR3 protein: CASSMRVPSWWEQYF
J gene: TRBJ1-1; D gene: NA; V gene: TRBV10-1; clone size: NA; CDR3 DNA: TGCGCCAGCAGTGCGTACCTCGGGGGGAACACTGAAGCTTTCTTT; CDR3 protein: CASSAYLGGNTEAFF
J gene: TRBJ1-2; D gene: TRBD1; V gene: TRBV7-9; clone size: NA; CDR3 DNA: TGTGCCAGCAGCTCCAACAGGGGGCAGTATGGCTACACCTTC; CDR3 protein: CASSSNRGQYGYTF
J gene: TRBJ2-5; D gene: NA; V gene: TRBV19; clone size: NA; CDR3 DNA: TGTGCCAGTAGGTCATTCGCGGGGGCTCGGGAGACCCAGTACTTC; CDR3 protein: CASRSFAGARETQYF
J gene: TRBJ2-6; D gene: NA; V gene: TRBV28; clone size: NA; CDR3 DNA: TGTGCCAGCAGTTTAGGGGGGTCTGGGGCCAACGTCCTGACTTTC; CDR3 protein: CASSLGGSGANVLTF